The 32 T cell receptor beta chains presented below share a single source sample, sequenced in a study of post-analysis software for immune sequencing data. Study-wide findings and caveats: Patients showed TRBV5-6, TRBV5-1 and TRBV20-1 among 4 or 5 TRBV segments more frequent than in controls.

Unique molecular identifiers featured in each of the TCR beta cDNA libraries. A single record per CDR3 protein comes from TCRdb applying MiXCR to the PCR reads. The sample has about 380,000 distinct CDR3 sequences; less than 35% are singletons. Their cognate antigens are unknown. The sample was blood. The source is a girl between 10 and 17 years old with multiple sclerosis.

CDR3 DNA sequence: TGTGCCAGCAGCGATCTTCTGGGGGCCAACGTCCTGACTTTC. Its translation is CASSDLLGANVLTF. The chain links TRBV12-3 or TRBV12-4 to TRBJ2-6; D is ambiguous. V gave up 6 bases and J gave up 4 bases, with 10 bases separating them. The CDR3 length is 14 residues.

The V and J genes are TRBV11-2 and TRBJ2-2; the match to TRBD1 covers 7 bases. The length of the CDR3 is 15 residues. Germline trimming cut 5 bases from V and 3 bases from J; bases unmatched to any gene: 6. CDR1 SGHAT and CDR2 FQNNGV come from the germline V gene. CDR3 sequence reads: CASSAQGIDTGELFF. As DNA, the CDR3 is TGTGCCAGCAGCGCACAGGGGATCGACACCGGGGAGCTGTTTTTT.

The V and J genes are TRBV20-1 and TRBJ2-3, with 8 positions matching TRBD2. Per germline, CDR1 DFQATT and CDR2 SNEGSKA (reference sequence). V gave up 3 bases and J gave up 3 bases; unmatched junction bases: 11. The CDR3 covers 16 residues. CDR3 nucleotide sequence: TGCAGTGCTAGGTTCGGGGGGGGAGGTGGAACAGATACGCAGTATTTT. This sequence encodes CSARFGGGGGTDTQYF.

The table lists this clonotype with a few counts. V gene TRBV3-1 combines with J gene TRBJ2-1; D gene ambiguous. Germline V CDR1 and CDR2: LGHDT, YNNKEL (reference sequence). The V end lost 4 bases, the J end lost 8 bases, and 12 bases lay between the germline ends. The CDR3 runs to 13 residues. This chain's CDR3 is CASSPTNPDEQFF. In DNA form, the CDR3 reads TGTGCCAGCAGCCCCACCAACCCCGATGAGCAGTTCTTC.

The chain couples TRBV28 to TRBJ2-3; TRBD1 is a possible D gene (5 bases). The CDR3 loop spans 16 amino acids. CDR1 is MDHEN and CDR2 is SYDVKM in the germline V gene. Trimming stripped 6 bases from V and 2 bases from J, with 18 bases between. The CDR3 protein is CASSSLTGVNTDTQYF. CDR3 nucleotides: TGTGCCAGCAGCTCCCTTACAGGAGTAAACACAGATACGCAGTATTTT.

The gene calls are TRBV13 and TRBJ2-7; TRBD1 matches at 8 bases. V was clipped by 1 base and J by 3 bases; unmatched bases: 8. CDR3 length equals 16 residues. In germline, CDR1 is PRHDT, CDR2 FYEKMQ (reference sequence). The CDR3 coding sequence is TGTGCCAGCAGCTTAGTCCGGGACAGGAGAAACTACGAGCAGTACTTC. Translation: CASSLVRDRRNYEQYF.

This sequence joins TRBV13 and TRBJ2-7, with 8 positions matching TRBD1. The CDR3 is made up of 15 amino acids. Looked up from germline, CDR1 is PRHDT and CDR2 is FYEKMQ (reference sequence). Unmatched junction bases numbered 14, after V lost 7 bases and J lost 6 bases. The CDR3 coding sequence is TGTGCCAGCACATTGAGACAGACAGGGGTCCTCGAGCAGTACTTC. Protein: CASTLRQTGVLEQYF.

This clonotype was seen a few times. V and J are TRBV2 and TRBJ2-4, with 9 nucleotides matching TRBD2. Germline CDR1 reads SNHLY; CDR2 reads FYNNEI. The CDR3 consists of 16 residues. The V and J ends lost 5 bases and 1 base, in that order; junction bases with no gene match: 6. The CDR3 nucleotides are TGTGCCAGCAGTACTAGCGGGTCCTTGGCCAAAAACATTCAGTACTTC. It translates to CASSTSGSLAKNIQYF.

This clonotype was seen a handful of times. CDR3 loop: CSVVDPYEQYF. CDR3 nucleotide sequence: TGCAGCGTTGTAGATCCCTACGAGCAGTACTTC. The chain combines TRBV29-1 with TRBJ2-7, with D unresolved. There are 11 residues in the CDR3. Germline V gene data show CDR1 as SQVTM and CDR2 as ANQGSEA. Trimming shortened V by 4 bases and J by 2 bases, and 6 bases separated the two germline ends.

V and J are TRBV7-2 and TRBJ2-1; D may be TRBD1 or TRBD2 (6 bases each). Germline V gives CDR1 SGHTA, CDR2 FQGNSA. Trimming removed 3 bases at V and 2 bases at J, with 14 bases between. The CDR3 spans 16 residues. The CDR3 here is CASSFKGGRPYNEQFF. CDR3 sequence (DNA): TGTGCCAGCAGCTTTAAGGGGGGCAGGCCCTACAATGAGCAGTTCTTC.

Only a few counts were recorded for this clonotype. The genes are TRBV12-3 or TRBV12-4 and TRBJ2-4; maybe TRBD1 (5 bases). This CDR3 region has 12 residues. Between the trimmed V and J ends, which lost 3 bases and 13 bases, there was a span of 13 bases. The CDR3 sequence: CASSLDNLEQYF. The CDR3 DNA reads TGTGCCAGCAGTTTGGACAACTTAGAGCAGTACTTC.

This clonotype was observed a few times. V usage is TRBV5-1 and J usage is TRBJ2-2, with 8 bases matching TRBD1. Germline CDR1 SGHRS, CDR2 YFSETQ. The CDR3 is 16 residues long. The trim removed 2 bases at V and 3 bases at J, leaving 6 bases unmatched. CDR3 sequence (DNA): TGCGCCAGCAGCTTTAACAGGGGGTTGGACACCGGGGAGCTGTTTTTT. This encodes CASSFNRGLDTGELFF.

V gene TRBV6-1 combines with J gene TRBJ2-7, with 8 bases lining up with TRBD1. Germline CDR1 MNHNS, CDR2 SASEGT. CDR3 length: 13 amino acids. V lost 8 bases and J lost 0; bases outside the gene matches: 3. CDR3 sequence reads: CASYRGSSYEQYF. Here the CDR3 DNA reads TGTGCCAGCTACAGGGGGAGCTCCTACGAGCAGTACTTC.

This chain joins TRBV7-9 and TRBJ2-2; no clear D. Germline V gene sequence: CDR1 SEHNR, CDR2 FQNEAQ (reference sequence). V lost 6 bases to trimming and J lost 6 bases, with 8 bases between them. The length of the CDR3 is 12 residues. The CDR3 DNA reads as TGTGCCAGCAGTGTTGGGCCCGGGGAGCTGTTTTTT. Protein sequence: CASSVGPGELFF.

The CDR3 loop is CASSSSLRGNTGELFF. In DNA, the CDR3 is TGTGCCAGCAGTTCCTCGTTGAGGGGCAACACCGGGGAGCTGTTTTTT. The J gene is TRBJ2-2, the V gene TRBV12-3 or TRBV12-4; D possibly uses TRBD1 or TRBD2 (5 bases each). CDR3 length: 16 residues. Trimming took off 4 bases at V and 2 bases at J, with 14 bases between the two ends.

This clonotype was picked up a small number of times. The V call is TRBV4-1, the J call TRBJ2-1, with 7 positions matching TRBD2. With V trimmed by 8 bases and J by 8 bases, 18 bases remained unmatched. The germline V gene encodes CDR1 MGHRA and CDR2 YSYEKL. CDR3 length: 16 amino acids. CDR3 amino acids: CASARLAVPKNDEQFF. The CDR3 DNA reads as TGCGCCAGCGCCCGACTAGCAGTACCCAAGAACGATGAGCAGTTCTTC.

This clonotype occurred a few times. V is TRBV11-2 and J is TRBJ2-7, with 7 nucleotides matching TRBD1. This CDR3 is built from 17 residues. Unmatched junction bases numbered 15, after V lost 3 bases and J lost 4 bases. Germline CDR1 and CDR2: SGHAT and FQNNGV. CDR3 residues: CASSFEDRSVGLYEQYF. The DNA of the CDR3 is TGTGCCAGCAGCTTTGAGGACAGGTCGGTCGGTTTATACGAGCAGTACTTC.

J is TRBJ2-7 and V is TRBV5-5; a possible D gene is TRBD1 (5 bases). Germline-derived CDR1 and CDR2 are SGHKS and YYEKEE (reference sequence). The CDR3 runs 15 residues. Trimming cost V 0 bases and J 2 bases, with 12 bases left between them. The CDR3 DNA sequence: TGTGCCAGCAGCTTGGGACAGCCCCGTCCCTACGAGCAGTACTTC. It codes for CASSLGQPRPYEQYF.

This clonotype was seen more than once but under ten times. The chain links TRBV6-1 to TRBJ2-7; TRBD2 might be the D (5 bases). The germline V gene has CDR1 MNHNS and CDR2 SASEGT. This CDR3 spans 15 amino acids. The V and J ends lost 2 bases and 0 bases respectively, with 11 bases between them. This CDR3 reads CASSEYYGGSYEQYF. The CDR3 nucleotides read TGTGCCAGCAGTGAATACTACGGAGGCTCCTACGAGCAGTACTTC.

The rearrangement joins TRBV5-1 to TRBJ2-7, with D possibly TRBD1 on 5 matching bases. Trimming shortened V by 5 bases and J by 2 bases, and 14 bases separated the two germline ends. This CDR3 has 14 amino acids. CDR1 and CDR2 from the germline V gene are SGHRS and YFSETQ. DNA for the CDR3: TGCGCCAGCAGTTCCATGATAGGGGCCTACGAGCAGTACTTC. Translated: CASSSMIGAYEQYF.

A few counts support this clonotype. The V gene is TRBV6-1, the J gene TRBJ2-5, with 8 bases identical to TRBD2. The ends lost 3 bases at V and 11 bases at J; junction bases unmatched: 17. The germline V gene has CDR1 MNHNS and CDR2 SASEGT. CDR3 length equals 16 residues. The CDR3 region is CASSEPFREGRIGQYF. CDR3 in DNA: TGTGCCAGCAGTGAGCCTTTCCGGGAGGGGCGAATTGGGCAGTACTTC.

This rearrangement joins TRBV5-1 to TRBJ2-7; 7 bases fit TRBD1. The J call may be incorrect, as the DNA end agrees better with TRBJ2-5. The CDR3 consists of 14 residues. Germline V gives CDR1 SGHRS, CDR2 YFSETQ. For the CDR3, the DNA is TGCGCCAGCAGCCAATACAGGGGAGCGGAGACCCAGTACTTC. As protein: CASSQYRGAETQYF.

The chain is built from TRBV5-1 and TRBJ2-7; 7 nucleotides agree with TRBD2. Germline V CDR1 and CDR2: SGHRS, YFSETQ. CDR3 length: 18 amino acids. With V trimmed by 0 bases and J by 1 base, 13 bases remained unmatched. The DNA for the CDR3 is TGCGCCAGCAGCTTGGTCCGAGGGGCAGCGGGGAGTTCCTACGAGCAGTACTTC. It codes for CASSLVRGAAGSSYEQYF. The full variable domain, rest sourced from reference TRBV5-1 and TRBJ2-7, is KAGVTQTPRYLIKTRGQQVTLSCSPISGHRSVSWYQQTPGQGLQFLFEYFSETQRNKGNFPGRFSGRQFSNSRSEMNVSTLELGDSALYLCASSLVRGAAGSSYEQYFGPGTRLTVT.

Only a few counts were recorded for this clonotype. This CDR3 is CASSEPYQALHF. The CDR3 nucleotides are TGTGCCAGCAGTGAACCGTATCAGGCCCTCCACTTT. The chain joins TRBV6-1 to TRBJ1-6; D is unresolved. The CDR3 runs to 12 residues. Per the germline V gene, CDR1 is MNHNS and CDR2 is SASEGT. The V gene lost 2 bases and the J gene lost 14 bases, with 10 bases spanning the gap.

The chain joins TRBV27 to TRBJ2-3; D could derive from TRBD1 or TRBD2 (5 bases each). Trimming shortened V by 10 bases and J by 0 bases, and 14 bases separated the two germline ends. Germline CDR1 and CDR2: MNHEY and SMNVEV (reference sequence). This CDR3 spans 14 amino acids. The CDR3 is CATWGYQSTDTQYF. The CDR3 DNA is TGTGCCACCTGGGGGTACCAAAGCACAGATACGCAGTATTTT.

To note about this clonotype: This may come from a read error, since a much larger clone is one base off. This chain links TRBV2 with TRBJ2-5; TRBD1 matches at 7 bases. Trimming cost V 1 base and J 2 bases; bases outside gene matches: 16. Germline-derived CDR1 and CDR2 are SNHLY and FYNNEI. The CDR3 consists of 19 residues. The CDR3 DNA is TGTGCCAGCAGTGAAGATCTGGCAGGGGGACGAGGGTCGCAAGAGACCCAGTACTTC. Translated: CASSEDLAGGRGSQETQYF. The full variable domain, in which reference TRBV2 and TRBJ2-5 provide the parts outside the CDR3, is EPEVTQTPSHQVTQMGQEVILRCVPISNHLYFYWYRQILGQKVEFLVSFYNNEISEKSEIFDDQFSVERPDGSNFTLKIRSTKLEDSAMYFCASSEDLAGGRGSQETQYFGPGTRLLVL.

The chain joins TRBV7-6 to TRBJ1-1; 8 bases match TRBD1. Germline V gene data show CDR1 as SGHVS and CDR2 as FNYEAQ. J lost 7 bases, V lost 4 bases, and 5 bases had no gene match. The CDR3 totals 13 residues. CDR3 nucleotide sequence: TGTGCCAGCAGCTCCAGACAGGGGCTTGAAGCTTTCTTT. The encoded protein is CASSSRQGLEAFF.

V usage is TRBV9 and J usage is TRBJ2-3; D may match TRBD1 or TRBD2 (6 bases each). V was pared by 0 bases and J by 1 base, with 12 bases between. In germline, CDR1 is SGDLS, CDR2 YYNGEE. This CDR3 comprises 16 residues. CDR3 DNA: TGTGCCAGCAGCGTAGGTGCCCGGGGGCGCACAGATACGCAGTATTTT. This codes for CASSVGARGRTDTQYF. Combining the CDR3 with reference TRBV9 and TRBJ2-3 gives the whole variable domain DSGVTQTPKHLITATGQRVTLRCSPRSGDLSVYWYQQSLDQGLQFLIQYYNGEERAKGNILERFSAQQFPDLHSELNLSSLELGDSALYFCASSVGARGRTDTQYFGPGTRLTVL.

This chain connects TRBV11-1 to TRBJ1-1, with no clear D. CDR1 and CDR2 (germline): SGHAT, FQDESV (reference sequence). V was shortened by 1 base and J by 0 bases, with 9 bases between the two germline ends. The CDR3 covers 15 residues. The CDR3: CASSLEAVLNTEAFF. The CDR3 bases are TGTGCCAGCAGCTTAGAGGCGGTCCTGAACACTGAAGCTTTCTTT.

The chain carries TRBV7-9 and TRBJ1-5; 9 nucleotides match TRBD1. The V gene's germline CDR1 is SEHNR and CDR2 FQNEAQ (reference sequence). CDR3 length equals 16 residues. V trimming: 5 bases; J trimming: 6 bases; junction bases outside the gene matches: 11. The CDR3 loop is CASSPEGGTGFQPQHF. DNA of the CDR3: TGTGCCAGCAGCCCAGAGGGCGGGACAGGGTTTCAGCCCCAGCATTTT.

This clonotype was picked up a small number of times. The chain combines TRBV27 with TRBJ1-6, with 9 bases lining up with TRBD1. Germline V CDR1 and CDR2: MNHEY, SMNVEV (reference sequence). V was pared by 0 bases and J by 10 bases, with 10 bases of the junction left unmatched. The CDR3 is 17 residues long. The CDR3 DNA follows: TGTGCCAGCAGTTTATCGTACGGACAGGGGAATTGGTCACCCCTCCACTTT. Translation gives CASSLSYGQGNWSPLHF.

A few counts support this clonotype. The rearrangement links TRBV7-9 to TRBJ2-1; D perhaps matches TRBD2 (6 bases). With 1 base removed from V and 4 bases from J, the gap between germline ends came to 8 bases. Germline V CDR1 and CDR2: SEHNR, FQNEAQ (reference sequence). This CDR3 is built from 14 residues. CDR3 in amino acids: CASSLGGVYNEQFF. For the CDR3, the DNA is TGTGCCAGCAGCTTAGGCGGGGTATACAATGAGCAGTTCTTC. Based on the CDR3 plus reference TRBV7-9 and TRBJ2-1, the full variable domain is DTGVSQNPRHKITKRGQNVTFRCDPISEHNRLYWYRQTLGQGPEFLTYFQNEAQLEKSRLLSDRFSAERPKGSFSTLEIQRTEQGDSAMYLCASSLGGVYNEQFFGPGTRLTVL.